Presented here are 29 T cell receptor beta chains from one specimen sequenced in a study of cytomegalovirus exposure and HLA in healthy donors. The PCR was carried out with 60 Vbeta primers and 13 Jbeta primers. TCRdb's table, derived via immunoSEQ multiplex PCR, lists solely in-frame clones and lacks some. The repertoire holds 170,000 or so clones, with around 81% as singletons. Material for sequencing was PBMCs. These TCRs come from a man aged 35-49 years in good health and CMV-seronegative.

The rearrangement links TRBV6-5 to TRBJ1-2; 7 nucleotides line up with TRBD1. With 6 bases clipped from V and 1 base from J, the junction kept 8 bases outside the gene matches. Germline-derived CDR1 and CDR2 are MNHEY and SVGAGI. The CDR3 totals 15 residues. CDR3 nucleotide sequence: TGTGCCAGCAGACCAGACAGGGCCGTTAACTATGGCTACACCTTC. Its translation is CASRPDRAVNYGYTF.

The CDR3 DNA is TGTGCCAGCACCCAAGGGGGGGCGGGACAGGGGAACTATGGCTACACCTTC. Its protein product is CASTQGGAGQGNYGYTF. This rearrangement joins TRBV7-9 to TRBJ1-2, with TRBD1 matching over 10 bases. Germline V gives CDR1 SEHNR, CDR2 FQNEAQ (reference sequence). CDR3 length equals 17 residues. V dropped 7 bases and J dropped 2; count of bases not matched to a gene: 13.

The chain links TRBV29-1 to TRBJ2-6, with 10 bases matching TRBD1. From germline, CDR1 is SQVTM and CDR2 ANQGSEA. This CDR3 has 15 amino acids. J was trimmed by 3 bases and V by 6 bases; bases with no gene match: 5. The CDR3 is CSVRTGGSGANVLTF. The CDR3 nucleotides read TGCAGCGTCAGGACAGGGGGTAGTGGGGCCAACGTCCTGACTTTC.

The chain uses TRBV19 and TRBJ2-3; 7 bases line up with TRBD1. There are 17 residues in the CDR3. Germline values: CDR1 LNHDA, CDR2 SQIVND (reference sequence). Losses at the gene ends were 8 bases for V and 5 bases for J; bases not matched to a gene: 19. Here the CDR3 DNA reads TGTGCCAGTGGTGAGATAGGGGCAGGGGGTTTGATAGATACGCAGTATTTT. It is translated as CASGEIGAGGLIDTQYF.

This clone turned up a few times. The CDR3 region is CASRKQGPSAFF. The CDR3 DNA is TGTGCCAGCAGGAAGCAGGGTCCCTCGGCTTTCTTT. This chain uses TRBV28 with TRBJ1-1; D perhaps matches TRBD1 (5 bases). The V gene lost 6 bases and the J gene lost 11 bases, with 16 bases spanning the gap. The CDR3 is made up of 12 amino acids. The germline V gene encodes CDR1 MDHEN and CDR2 SYDVKM.

The chain couples TRBV6-5 to TRBJ2-5; 7 bases match TRBD1. J was trimmed by 4 bases and V by 0 bases; bases with no gene match: 2. CDR1 MNHEY and CDR2 SVGAGI come from the germline V gene. This CDR3 has 14 residues. The CDR3 sequence is CASSYSRGPETQYF. CDR3 sequence (DNA): TGTGCCAGCAGTTACTCGAGGGGGCCAGAGACCCAGTACTTC.

The chain couples TRBV29-1 to TRBJ2-1; unclear D gene. The V and J ends lost 5 bases and 10 bases respectively, with 9 bases between them. The CDR3 is 10 residues long. Germline assignment: CDR1 SQVTM and CDR2 ANQGSEA. For the CDR3, the DNA is TGCAGCGTTAAGGAGTTCGAGCAGTTCTTC. Its translation: CSVKEFEQFF.

V usage is TRBV4-3 and J usage is TRBJ1-6, with TRBD1 matching over 10 bases. Germline lookup yields CDR1 LGHNA and CDR2 YSLEER. CDR3 length: 16 residues. The junction had 10 bases not matched to a gene; V was cut back by 3 bases and J by 11 bases. This CDR3 reads CASSHEAGTGVTPLHF. Here the CDR3 DNA reads TGCGCCAGCAGCCATGAAGCCGGGACAGGGGTAACACCCCTCCACTTT.

This clone was recorded once. The rearrangement links TRBV6-5 to TRBJ1-1, with a tentative D call TRBD1 (5 bases). Trimming pared 0 bases from V and 4 bases from J, leaving 12 bases between. Looked up from germline, CDR1 is MNHEY and CDR2 is SVGAGI. There are 15 residues in the CDR3. CDR3: CASSYSSGGATEAFF. In nucleotides, the CDR3 is TGTGCCAGCAGTTACTCGTCAGGAGGGGCCACTGAAGCTTTCTTT.

This chain joins TRBV7-2 and TRBJ1-1, with D unclear. Trimming pared 0 bases from V and 0 bases from J, leaving 8 bases between. This CDR3 comprises 15 residues. Germline V gene sequence: CDR1 SGHTA, CDR2 FQGNSA. This CDR3 reads CASSLAELMNTEAFF. The CDR3 nucleotides read TGTGCCAGCAGCTTAGCGGAGTTAATGAACACTGAAGCTTTCTTT.

This clone has only one observation. The chain combines TRBV18 with TRBJ1-1; the match to TRBD1 covers 7 bases. Germline CDR1 KGHSH, CDR2 LQKENI. The V and J ends lost 0 bases and 13 bases, in that order; junction bases with no gene match: 11. This CDR3 comprises 14 residues. Here the CDR3 reads CASSPPSQGVAYFF. The CDR3 region has the DNA TGTGCCAGCTCACCACCGTCCCAGGGGGTGGCCTATTTCTTT.

The chain carries TRBV2 and TRBJ2-3; 8 nucleotides align to TRBD2. CDR1 and CDR2 from the germline V gene are SNHLY and FYNNEI. V was pared by 5 bases and J by 0 bases, with 4 bases of the junction left unmatched. The CDR3 length is 15 residues. The CDR3 protein is CASSLLAASTDTQYF. DNA for the CDR3: TGTGCCAGCAGTCTACTAGCGGCTAGCACAGATACGCAGTATTTT. Drawing the rest from reference TRBV2 and TRBJ2-3, the complete variable domain is EPEVTQTPSHQVTQMGQEVILRCVPISNHLYFYWYRQILGQKVEFLVSFYNNEISEKSEIFDDQFSVERPDGSNFTLKIRSTKLEDSAMYFCASSLLAASTDTQYFGPGTRLTVL.

The DNA of the CDR3 is TGCGCCAGCAGCCCTCAGGGACTTCAGCCCCAGCATTTT. Translating gives CASSPQGLQPQHF. The chain carries TRBV5-1 and TRBJ1-5; a possible D gene is TRBD1 (5 bases). The CDR3 runs to 13 residues. Trimming stripped 4 bases from V and 6 bases from J, with 11 bases between. From germline, CDR1 is SGHRS and CDR2 YFSETQ.

The chain couples TRBV19 to TRBJ2-5, with D tentatively TRBD2 (5 bases). Trimming took off 6 bases at V and 4 bases at J, with 18 bases between the two ends. There are 15 residues in the CDR3. Germline values: CDR1 LNHDA, CDR2 SQIVND (reference sequence). Written as DNA, the CDR3 is TGTGCCAGTAGCCCCGCGGGTAGTAAAGGAGAGACCCAGTACTTC. Translation gives CASSPAGSKGETQYF.

The V and J genes are TRBV27 and TRBJ2-1; D not certain. V was trimmed by 0 bases and J by 6 bases, leaving 12 bases between them. The germline V gene has CDR1 MNHEY and CDR2 SMNVEV (reference sequence). CDR3 size: 15 residues. Written as DNA, the CDR3 is TGTGCCAGCAGTTTATCCTGGCTAGGTCGCAATGAGCAGTTCTTC. Its protein is CASSLSWLGRNEQFF.

V gene TRBV19 combines with J gene TRBJ1-5, with 7 nucleotides matching TRBD1. The CDR3 is made up of 13 amino acids. J lost 4 bases, V lost 6 bases, and 3 bases had no gene match. In germline, CDR1 is LNHDA, CDR2 SQIVND (reference sequence). This chain's CDR3 is CASSPTGNQPQHF. CDR3 coding DNA: TGTGCCAGTAGCCCGACAGGGAATCAGCCCCAGCATTTT.

The rearrangement links TRBV19 to TRBJ1-3; no clear D gene. V was pared by 8 bases and J by 0 bases, with 17 bases between. The V gene's germline CDR1 is LNHDA and CDR2 SQIVND (reference sequence). The CDR3 loop spans 16 amino acids. CDR3 region: CASGWPRVLSGNTIYF. The CDR3 DNA follows: TGTGCCAGTGGATGGCCTCGGGTCCTCTCTGGAAACACCATATATTTT.

The rearrangement links TRBV21-1 to TRBJ2-5; TRBD1 is the table's D call and was not checked against the DNA. The end of the DNA aligns better with TRBJ2-7, so the J call may be wrong. TRBV21-1 is assigned pseudogene status. The CDR3 consists of 16 residues. The CDR3: CASSKGTGTGGDEQYF. CDR3 DNA: TGTGCCAGCAGCAAGGGTACCGGGACAGGAGGAGACGAGCAGTACTTC.

The CDR3 sequence is CASRGLAGGTDTQYF. Written as DNA, the CDR3 is TGTGCCAGCAGGGGACTAGCGGGGGGCACAGATACGCAGTATTTT. The J gene is TRBJ2-3, the V gene TRBV27, with TRBD2 identical over 14 bases. This CDR3 has 15 residues. CDR1 and CDR2 (germline): MNHEY, SMNVEV (reference sequence). V lost 6 bases to trimming and J lost 1 base; unmatched junction nucleotides: 0.

The V gene is TRBV7-2, the J gene TRBJ1-3; D unresolved. The germline V gene encodes CDR1 SGHTA and CDR2 FQGNSA. CDR3 length: 15 residues. The V end lost 1 base, the J end lost 7 bases, and 14 bases lay between the germline ends. For the CDR3, the DNA is TGTGCCAGCAGCTTAGAAGTCGGGAGGGCTAACACCATATATTTT. Translated: CASSLEVGRANTIYF.

The chain carries TRBV9 and TRBJ1-6; TRBD1 matches at 10 bases. CDR3 length: 16 amino acids. V trimming: 0 bases; J trimming: 8 bases; junction bases outside the gene matches: 5. Germline V gene sequence: CDR1 SGDLS, CDR2 YYNGEE. The CDR3 protein is CASSVGPDRGYSPLHF. CDR3 DNA sequence: TGTGCCAGCAGCGTAGGTCCGGACAGGGGGTATTCACCCCTCCACTTT.

The chain employs TRBV7-6 and TRBJ2-1; 9 bases line up with TRBD2. CDR1 is SGHVS and CDR2 is FNYEAQ in the germline V gene. The CDR3 runs to 16 residues. The V and J ends lost 2 bases and 10 bases, in that order; junction bases with no gene match: 12. The CDR3 DNA reads as TGTGCCAGCAGCTTAATTGCGGGAGGGCCGGGTAAAGAGCAGTTCTTC. It specifies CASSLIAGGPGKEQFF.

The V and J genes are TRBV5-1 and TRBJ2-2; D not resolved. CDR1 and CDR2 from the germline V gene are SGHRS and YFSETQ. V lost 0 bases to trimming and J lost 0 bases, with 9 bases between them. This CDR3 comprises 16 residues. CDR3 nucleotide sequence: TGCGCCAGCAGCTTGGCCTCGCGGACGAACACCGGGGAGCTGTTTTTT. Translated: CASSLASRTNTGELFF.

The chain links TRBV7-2 to TRBJ2-7; maybe TRBD1 (5 bases). The CDR3 is 15 amino acids. The V end was cut by 0 bases, the J end by 0 bases, with 9 bases between. Germline lookup yields CDR1 SGHTA and CDR2 FQGNSA. The CDR3 is CASSLAGPSSYEQYF. CDR3 in DNA: TGTGCCAGCAGCTTAGCGGGGCCGAGCTCCTACGAGCAGTACTTC.

The genes are TRBV11-2 and TRBJ2-1, with 7 bases aligning to TRBD2. The CDR3 has 15 residues. Losses at the gene ends were 4 bases for V and 9 bases for J; bases not matched to a gene: 12. Germline lookup yields CDR1 SGHAT and CDR2 FQNNGV. The CDR3 reads CASSSIMGREIEQFF. In DNA, the CDR3 is TGTGCCAGCAGCTCCATAATGGGGCGGGAGATTGAGCAGTTCTTC.

This sequence joins TRBV10-3 and TRBJ1-1; tentative D call: TRBD1 (5 bases). The germline V gene has CDR1 ENHRY and CDR2 SYGVKD. V dropped 0 bases and J dropped 9 bases, with 11 bases sitting between them. CDR3 length equals 13 residues. CDR3 coding DNA: TGTGCCATCAGTGAGTCGACAGAACTGAAAGCTTTCTTT. Residues: CAISESTELKAFF.

The rearrangement uses TRBV18 and TRBJ1-4, with D possibly being TRBD1 (6 bases). Trimming cost V 5 bases and J 6 bases, with 16 bases left between them. The CDR3 is 15 residues long. Germline V gene lookup returns CDR1 KGHSH and CDR2 LQKENI. The CDR3 sequence is CASSERTAFDEKLFF. In DNA, the CDR3 is TGTGCCAGCTCAGAAAGGACAGCTTTCGATGAAAAACTGTTTTTT.

The chain is built from TRBV7-2 and TRBJ2-7, with TRBD2 matching 7 bases. The CDR3 sequence is 16 residues long. The V gene's germline CDR1 is SGHTA and CDR2 FQGNSA. With 5 bases clipped from V and 0 bases from J, the junction kept 10 bases outside the gene matches. The CDR3 DNA follows: TGTGCCAGCAGCCCGACGACTAGCCTGGGCTCCTACGAGCAGTACTTC. It yields the protein CASSPTTSLGSYEQYF. The full variable domain, in which reference TRBV7-2 and TRBJ2-7 provide the parts outside the CDR3, is GAGVSQSPSNKVTEKGKDVELRCDPISGHTALYWYRQSLGQGLEFLIYFQGNSAPDKSGLPSDRFSAERTGGSVSTLTIQRTQQEDSAVYLCASSPTTSLGSYEQYFGPGTRLTVT.

This chain connects TRBV6-4 to TRBJ2-7; 11 bases fit TRBD2. CDR1 MRHNA and CDR2 SNTAGT come from the germline V gene. This CDR3 is built from 13 residues. V trimming: 3 bases; J trimming: 9 bases; junction bases outside the gene matches: 4. The CDR3 bases are TGTGCCAGCAGTGAACTAGCGGGAGCTGTGCAGTACTTC. Its translation is CASSELAGAVQYF.